This TCR beta chain was sequenced during a study of T cell repertoires in aging, cancer and after chemotherapy. Across the study: Donor ages fell into six groups from 30 or younger up to 70 or older. Study-wide points: No conclusions about immunological memory after chemotherapy can be drawn from the repertoire data. Compared with age-matched healthy donors, untreated hematological or solid cancer patients showed higher blood TCR clonality. Healthy donors lost TCR diversity with age mainly through richness, cancer patients through richness and evenness.

The template was genomic DNA from peripheral blood, not RNA. Rearranged V-D-J TRB sequences were amplified with a mixed TRB-A/B primer pool. Each CDR3 protein gets one entry after TCRdb re-called the multiplex PCR reads with MiXCR. Of roughly 9,100 distinct CDR3 sequences in the sample, approximately 33% are singletons; the top ten hold around 2.8%. CDR1 is GTSNPN, CDR2 SVGIG, per germline (reference sequence). The V and J ends lost 4 bases and 8 bases respectively, with 11 bases between them. The CDR3 totals 11 residues. This clonotype was detected a few times. Its target is unknown. The sequence was obtained from a human donor in good health. V gene TRBV30 combines with J gene TRBJ1-2; D is unclear. The sequenced material came from blood. The CDR3 is CAWTAWEGYTF. CDR3 coding DNA: TGTGCCTGGACCGCCTGGGAGGGCTACACCTTC. Supplemented by reference TRBV30 and TRBJ1-2, the full variable domain reads SQTIHQWPATLVQPVGSPLSLECTVEGTSNPNLYWYRQAAGRGLQLLFYSVGIGQISSEVPQNLSASRPQDRQFILSSKKLLLSDSGFYLCAWTAWEGYTFGSGTRLTVV.